This note documents a single T cell receptor beta chain sequence. The antigen is undetermined. The data are from a study of T cells in tuberculosis. Background on the study: Samples predate treatment or fall within its first 7 days. Study findings and constraints: Smaller alpha distances in active tuberculosis partly reflected shorter CDR3-alpha lengths. Active tuberculosis cases were adults; controls were adolescents. GEM motif frequencies gave around 70% accuracy; the GMM repertoire gave roughly 90%.

Indicated time point: new active TB diagnosis, blood taken before or within 7 days of starting treatment. Repertoires were generated with immunoSEQ multiplex PCR, while TCRdb's copy carries only in-frame clones and drops some. Of about 34,000 clones in the sample, 80% to 95% are singletons; the top ten hold over 10%. This receptor was identified in an adult with tuberculosis. Sequencing used PBMCs, obtained at tuberculosis diagnosis.

CDR3 loop: CASSLVGGITDTQYF. The CDR3 DNA follows: TGCGCCAGCAGCTTGGTAGGAGGGATTACAGATACGCAGTATTTT. J is TRBJ2-3 and V is TRBV5-1; perhaps TRBD2 as D (6 bases). This CDR3 is 15 amino acids long. Deletions cut 0 bases from V and 3 bases from J, with 11 bases between. Germline V lookup: CDR1 SGHRS, CDR2 YFSETQ.